Listed here are 9 T cell receptor beta chains from one sample, sequenced in a study of CD8 T cells in Susac syndrome. The RNA, roughly 0.5 to 1 ug, was put through reverse transcription using random hexamers. TCRdb re-analysed the immunoSEQ multiplex PCR reads in MiXCR, keeping a single row per CDR3 protein. The sample records tens of thousands of distinct CDR3 sequences, roughly 91% being singletons. Specimen: CD8+ T cells from PBMCs. The receptors derive from a human donor with multiple sclerosis.

The rearrangement uses TRBV4-3 and TRBJ2-1, with unresolved D. The germline V gene encodes CDR1 LGHNA and CDR2 YSLEER. The CDR3 contains 17 residues. V lost 0 bases to trimming and J lost 0 bases, with 12 bases between them. In DNA form, the CDR3 reads TGCGCCAGCAGCCAAGACCTGGCTGAAGCCTCCTACAATGAGCAGTTCTTC. Its protein product is CASSQDLAEASYNEQFF.

V gene TRBV20-1 combines with J gene TRBJ2-2; D is unclear. The germline V gene encodes CDR1 DFQATT and CDR2 SNEGSKA (reference sequence). V was trimmed by 7 bases and J by 6 bases, leaving 24 bases between them. The CDR3 has 16 residues. The CDR3 sequence is CSVTPRKDLWPGELFF. The CDR3, as DNA: TGCAGTGTAACTCCTAGAAAGGATTTGTGGCCCGGGGAGCTGTTTTTT.

The table lists this clonotype with a count of one. J is TRBJ2-2 and V is TRBV27; D possibly corresponds to TRBD2 (6 bases). The CDR3 has 14 amino acids. Germline CDR1 and CDR2: MNHEY and SMNVEV (reference sequence). V was clipped by 3 bases and J by 4 bases, with 9 bases between them. Here the CDR3 DNA reads TGTGCCAGCAGTTTGCGGGGAATCACCGGGGAGCTGTTTTTT. The encoded protein is CASSLRGITGELFF.

V usage is TRBV19 and J usage is TRBJ2-5; 10 nucleotides agree with TRBD1. CDR3 length equals 15 residues. Germline V gene data show CDR1 as LNHDA and CDR2 as SQIVND (reference sequence). The junction had 5 bases not matched to a gene; V was cut back by 3 bases and J by 4 bases. The CDR3 DNA reads as TGTGCCAGTAGTATGACGGGACAGGGGTTAGAGACCCAGTACTTC. Translated: CASSMTGQGLETQYF.

This chain uses TRBV20-1 with TRBJ2-7, with a possible D match to TRBD1 (6 bases). Trimming cost V 7 bases and J 6 bases, with 13 bases left between them. This CDR3 is 11 amino acids long. Per the germline V gene, CDR1 is DFQATT and CDR2 is SNEGSKA (reference sequence). This chain's CDR3 is CSVQQGPEQYF. For the CDR3, the DNA is TGCAGTGTCCAACAGGGACCCGAGCAGTACTTC.

This rearrangement joins TRBV13 to TRBJ2-2; D uncertain. This CDR3 spans 14 amino acids. The V gene lost 7 bases and the J gene lost 3 bases, with 12 bases spanning the gap. Looked up from germline, CDR1 is PRHDT and CDR2 is FYEKMQ (reference sequence). Here the CDR3 DNA reads TGTGCCAGCACTCGTCTAGGCGACACCGGGGAGCTGTTTTTT. Its protein is CASTRLGDTGELFF.

The chain has TRBV7-2 and TRBJ2-7; no reliable D call. Germline V gene sequence: CDR1 SGHTA, CDR2 FQGNSA. V lost 5 bases to trimming and J lost 0 bases, with 23 bases between them. CDR3 size: 18 residues. CDR3 in DNA: TGTGCCAGCAGCCAGGACCCGGCCCTAAGGGTCGGCTCCTACGAGCAGTACTTC. This sequence encodes CASSQDPALRVGSYEQYF.

The chain has TRBV20-1 and TRBJ2-7; D unresolved. The ends were cut back, 3 bases at V and 3 bases at J, with 9 bases in the middle. The CDR3 totals 12 residues. Germline V gene sequence: CDR1 DFQATT, CDR2 SNEGSKA (reference sequence). CDR3 sequence (DNA): TGCAGTGCTAGCCCCGCCTACTACGAGCAGTACTTC. Residues: CSASPAYYEQYF.

The gene calls are TRBV7-9 and TRBJ1-1; D is perhaps TRBD1 (6 bases). Germline V gene sequence: CDR1 SEHNR, CDR2 FQNEAQ (reference sequence). The length of the CDR3 is 14 residues. With 5 bases removed from V and 5 bases from J, the gap between germline ends came to 15 bases. In DNA form, the CDR3 reads TGTGCCAGCAGCCCCCCTCTAGGGGGAACTGAAGCTTTCTTT. Translated, it gives CASSPPLGGTEAFF.